This T cell receptor (beta chain) was recorded in a study of T-cell memory formation after mild COVID-19 listed by TCRdb under 2021. A note on the overall study: TCR sequence clusters from the two donors were largely donor specific. In a couple of donors, T-cell clones that expanded and contracted after mild COVID-19 were tracked by sequencing TCRalpha and TCRbeta repertoires over time. Two young, previously healthy adult volunteers, one female and one male, were included in the cohort.

Sequencing used an Illumina NovaSeq 6000. Using 5'RACE with constant-segment primers, TCRalpha and TCRbeta cDNA libraries were constructed, with sample barcodes and unique molecular identifiers added in the process. RNA was extracted from every sample with Trizol reagent. Libraries were amplified in two PCR steps, with a second sample barcode and Illumina TruSeq adapters added in the second step. The libraries were sequenced on an Illumina NovaSeq using 2 x 150 bp paired-end reads. The paper's processing steps were these. With migec v1.2.7, reads were demultiplexed and then collapsed into UMI-guided consensus sequences. Using mixcr v2.1.11, the UMI consensuses were aligned to TRA and TRB V and J templates and assembled into clonotypes. Clonotypes were classified as expanded or contracted when called significant by both edgeR and NoisET, with noise models trained on biological replicates. For edgeR calls, the cutoffs were a false discovery rate-adjusted p below 0.01 and a log2 fold-change threshold of 1. As an exploratory analysis of dynamics, PCA with hierarchical clustering was applied to max-normalized trajectories of the 1000 most abundant clonotypes. Separately sequenced CD4+ and CD8+ repertoires were used to assign the CD4 or CD8 phenotype of responding clones. TCRdb passed the public sequencing reads through fastp at Q25 and MiXCR, retaining productive beta sequences. Every distinct CDR3 protein forms one entry, paired with its most common genes and DNA. The V and J calls come from TCRdb's annotation, not from the publication. Recorded for this sample are approximately 400,000 distinct CDR3 sequences; roughly 24% of them occurred a single time. The ten largest clonotypes hold around 8.8% of the sample.

In its sample, this clonotype was seen a few times. Its antigen specificity is not known. Within one base of it there is no much larger clone, and no base qualities were kept. The full study reports these points: The second-wave clones that peaked on day 37 were not confirmed to be SARS-CoV-2 specific. Only a couple of mild cases were covered in the study, and larger cohorts including severe cases with pre-infection samples were considered necessary. Clones that contracted from day 15 to 85 showed balanced CD4/CD8 phenotypes, whereas a second wave of clones that expanded from day 15 to 37 leaned towards CD4+. Contracting CD4+ clones turned up mainly in the CM and EM memory subsets, whereas EMRA was where CD8+ clones were enriched. Some responding clones were found in pre-infection memory, which suggests that pre-existing cross-reactive memory T cells took part in the SARS-CoV-2 response.

Ficoll-Paque density gradient centrifugation was the method used to isolate PBMCs. The germline V gene (reference sequence) gives CDR1 as DFQATT and CDR2 as SNEGSKA. The CDR3 has 15 amino acids, counting the end cysteine and phenylalanine. Only the CDR3 portion is preserved as DNA: 45 bases, with reading frame beginning at the first base. The germline ends are 17 bases apart after V is trimmed by 6 bases and J by 2 bases. The origin of this receptor is an adult woman who had mild COVID-19 (a few samples of this study predate the infection). The sample titles of this study are shuffled in the database, so cell type and time point are left out; the donor was told from shared clones. The chain links TRBV20-1 with TRBJ2-1, with no D gene named confidently. Sequencing input: PBMCs or a T cell subset sorted from them (not recorded which). At the DNA level, the sequence is TGCAGTGCCACTACCGGGCCGAAAACCTACAATGAGCAGTTCTTC. Translation gives CSATTGPKTYNEQFF.